Listed here are 18 T cell receptor beta chains from one sample, sequenced in a study of cytomegalovirus exposure and HLA in healthy donors. The PCR was carried out with 60 Vbeta primers and 13 Jbeta primers. TCRdb's table, derived via immunoSEQ multiplex PCR, lists solely in-frame clones and lacks some. Its listing shows 80,000 or so clones. Material: PBMCs. These receptors all come from a woman in her twenties or thirties in good health and CMV-seronegative.

With regard to this clone: One end of the junction varies from germline; a read error may be responsible. This chain connects TRBV30 to TRBJ2-1; D is tentatively TRBD1 or TRBD2 (5 bases each). The CDR3 spans 15 residues. The germline V gene has CDR1 GTSNPN and CDR2 SVGIG (reference sequence). CDR3 DNA sequence: TGTGCCGGGAGTGTAGGGGCTAGCTCCTACAATGAGCAGTTCTTC. Protein sequence: CAGSVGASSYNEQFF. Full variable domain (missing parts from reference TRBV30 and TRBJ2-1): SQTIHQWPATLVQPVGSPLSLECTVEGTSNPNLYWYRQAAGRGLQLLFYSVGIGQISSEVPQNLSASRPQDRQFILSSKKLLLSDSGFYLCAGSVGASSYNEQFFGPGTRLTVL.

To note about this clone: In the same sample, other DNA sequences code for this CDR3. The chain is built from TRBV27 and TRBJ2-1; 8 positions match TRBD1. The CDR3 is 14 residues long. CDR1 and CDR2 from the germline V gene are MNHEY and SMNVEV (reference sequence). V shed 2 bases, J shed 4 bases, and the junction held 1 base outside the gene matches. DNA of the CDR3: TGTGCCAGCAGTTTACAGGGGGCATACAATGAGCAGTTCTTC. It specifies CASSLQGAYNEQFF.

The CDR3 is CASSSGQFATNEKLFF. DNA for the CDR3: TGTGCCAGCAGCTCCGGACAGTTTGCAACTAATGAAAAACTGTTTTTT. The chain combines TRBV7-2 with TRBJ1-4; TRBD1 is a possible D gene (6 bases). CDR1 is SGHTA, CDR2 FQGNSA, per germline. V was clipped by 4 bases and J by 0 bases, with 12 bases between them. This CDR3 has 16 amino acids. The full variable domain, with the rest looked up from reference TRBV7-2 and TRBJ1-4, is GAGVSQSPSNKVTEKGKDVELRCDPISGHTALYWYRQSLGQGLEFLIYFQGNSAPDKSGLPSDRFSAERTGGSVSTLTIQRTQQEDSAVYLCASSSGQFATNEKLFFGSGTQLSVL.

The chain couples TRBV27 to TRBJ1-5, with D possibly matching TRBD1 (6 bases). Germline loops: CDR1 MNHEY, CDR2 SMNVEV (reference sequence). The CDR3 totals 14 residues. V was shortened by 3 bases and J by 3 bases, with 9 bases between the two germline ends. The CDR3 coding sequence is TGTGCCAGCAGTTTGGCAGGGGCCAATCAGCCCCAGCATTTT. Its translation is CASSLAGANQPQHF.

The chain has TRBV6-5 and TRBJ2-1; 14 nucleotides align to TRBD2. There are 15 residues in the CDR3. The V segment lost 6 bases and the J segment 9 bases; nucleotides outside the gene matches: 7. The germline V gene has CDR1 MNHEY and CDR2 SVGAGI. CDR3 protein: CASSRLAGGMREQFF. The CDR3 nucleotides are TGTGCCAGCAGCCGACTAGCGGGAGGGATGCGTGAGCAGTTCTTC.

The DNA of the CDR3 is TGTGCCAGCTCTTTAGGGACAGGGGAGACCCAGTACTTC. Translation gives CASSLGTGETQYF. V and J are TRBV18 and TRBJ2-5, with TRBD1 identical over 9 bases. Germline CDR1 KGHSH, CDR2 LQKENI. The length of the CDR3 is 13 residues. J gave up 5 bases and V 6 bases, and 4 bases lay outside the gene matches.

The chain uses TRBV15 and TRBJ2-1; D is perhaps TRBD2 (6 bases). V lost 1 base, J lost 0 bases, and 16 bases lay in between. Germline-derived CDR1 and CDR2 are LNHNV and YYDKDF (reference sequence). The length of the CDR3 is 18 residues. The chain's CDR3 is CATSRGGDGAFSYNEQFF. CDR3 sequence (DNA): TGTGCCACCAGCAGAGGGGGGGATGGCGCCTTCTCCTACAATGAGCAGTTCTTC. The full variable domain, with the rest looked up from reference TRBV15 and TRBJ2-1, is DAMVIQNPRYQVTQFGKPVTLSCSQTLNHNVMYWYQQKSSQAPKLLFHYYDKDFNNEADTPDNFQSRRPNTSFCFLDIRSPGLGDTAMYLCATSRGGDGAFSYNEQFFGPGTRLTVL.

The rearrangement uses TRBV11-2 and TRBJ2-1; D gene ambiguous. CDR1 SGHAT and CDR2 FQNNGV come from the germline V gene. The length of the CDR3 is 14 residues. Trimming stripped 1 base from V and 8 bases from J, with 12 bases between. The CDR3 nucleotides are TGTGCCAGCAGCTTAGTCCCTACGCCGGATGAGCAGTTCTTC. Residues: CASSLVPTPDEQFF.

The chain couples TRBV19 to TRBJ1-4; the match to TRBD1 covers 7 bases. The germline V gene encodes CDR1 LNHDA and CDR2 SQIVND (reference sequence). V trimming: 3 bases; J trimming: 7 bases; junction bases outside the gene matches: 5. This CDR3 has 14 residues. DNA for the CDR3: TGTGCCAGTAGTATCAAGGGGGCTGGTGAAAAACTGTTTTTT. Amino acids: CASSIKGAGEKLFF.

CDR3 sequence reads: CASKTAGDANEQFF. CDR3 coding DNA: TGTGCCAGCAAGACAGCGGGAGACGCCAATGAGCAGTTCTTC. The J gene is TRBJ2-1, the V gene TRBV6-1, with 8 bases lining up with TRBD2. Germline-derived CDR1 and CDR2 are MNHNS and SASEGT. Trimming cost V 7 bases and J 6 bases; bases outside gene matches: 8. The CDR3 is made up of 14 amino acids.

The chain recombines TRBV11-2 with TRBJ1-5, with a tentative D call TRBD1 (5 bases). From germline, CDR1 is SGHAT and CDR2 FQNNGV. The CDR3 covers 13 residues. The CDR3 DNA is TGTGCGACTTCTGCGGGGGTCAATCAGCCCCAGCATTTT. Encoded protein: CATSAGVNQPQHF.

The chain employs TRBV19 and TRBJ2-3; 7 nucleotides align to TRBD2. J gave up 8 bases and V 7 bases, and 9 bases lay outside the gene matches. The CDR3 contains 13 residues. CDR1 is LNHDA and CDR2 is SQIVND in the germline V gene (reference sequence). The CDR3 region is CASTAGVRGTQYF. DNA of the CDR3: TGTGCCAGTACGGCGGGGGTAAGGGGTACGCAGTATTTT. Together with reference TRBV19 and TRBJ2-3, the CDR3 gives the full variable domain: DGGITQSPKYLFRKEGQNVTLSCEQNLNHDAMYWYRQDPGQGLRLIYYSQIVNDFQKGDIAEGYSVSREKKESFPLTVTSAQKNPTAFYLCASTAGVRGTQYFGPGTRLTVL.

The rearrangement joins TRBV6-1 to TRBJ2-3, with 10 bases that match TRBD2. The CDR3 has 16 amino acids. Germline V gives CDR1 MNHNS, CDR2 SASEGT. V shed 4 bases and J 2 bases; nucleotides not matched to a gene: 6. The chain's CDR3 is CASSVPSGGLTDTQYF. The CDR3 DNA follows: TGTGCCAGCAGTGTTCCTAGCGGGGGCCTCACAGATACGCAGTATTTT.

This chain connects TRBV7-2 to TRBJ2-7; D remains ambiguous. CDR3 length: 13 residues. V lost 4 bases to trimming and J lost 3 bases, with 10 bases between them. Per germline, CDR1 SGHTA and CDR2 FQGNSA. In DNA, the CDR3 is TGTGCCAGCAGCTACCGGGTGGACTACGAGCAGTACTTC. This gives the protein CASSYRVDYEQYF.

The chain joins TRBV19 to TRBJ1-1, with TRBD1 as a possible D gene (6 bases). From germline, CDR1 is LNHDA and CDR2 SQIVND (reference sequence). V was cut by 5 bases and J by 0 bases, with 10 bases left in between. The CDR3 contains 14 residues. CDR3 nucleotide sequence: TGTGCCAGTAGTCCGGACAGACTGAACACTGAAGCTTTCTTT. As protein: CASSPDRLNTEAFF.

This chain uses TRBV30 with TRBJ2-1, with 14 bases that match TRBD2. Germline V CDR1 and CDR2: GTSNPN, SVGIG (reference sequence). The junction had 10 bases not matched to a gene; V was cut back by 3 bases and J by 0 bases. This CDR3 comprises 19 residues. CDR3 amino acids: CAWRSRVGLAGVSYNEQFF. The CDR3 DNA sequence: TGTGCCTGGAGGTCGCGAGTGGGACTAGCGGGAGTCTCCTACAATGAGCAGTTCTTC.

CDR3 DNA sequence: TGTGCCAGTAGCACGGGACAGGGACGCGCCTACGAGCAGTACTTC. Its translation is CASSTGQGRAYEQYF. The rearrangement uses TRBV19 and TRBJ2-7; 9 bases are a match to TRBD1. V lost 6 bases, J lost 2 bases, and 8 bases stayed unmatched. Germline V gene sequence: CDR1 LNHDA, CDR2 SQIVND (reference sequence). This CDR3 has 15 amino acids.

The V gene is TRBV5-6, the J gene TRBJ2-7; no clear D. The V end was cut by 2 bases, the J end by 5 bases, with 14 bases between. Germline V gene data show CDR1 as SGHDT and CDR2 as YYEEEE. This CDR3 has 14 amino acids. CDR3 coding DNA: TGTGCCAGCAGCTTCCTCGGGTCCTGGGACGAGCAGTACTTC. This gives the protein CASSFLGSWDEQYF.